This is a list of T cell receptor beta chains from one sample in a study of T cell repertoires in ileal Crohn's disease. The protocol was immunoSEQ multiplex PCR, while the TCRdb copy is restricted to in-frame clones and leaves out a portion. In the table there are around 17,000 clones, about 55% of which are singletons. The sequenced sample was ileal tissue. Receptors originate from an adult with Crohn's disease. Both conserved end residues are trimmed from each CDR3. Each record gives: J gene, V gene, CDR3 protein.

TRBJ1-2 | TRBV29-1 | SVGQGVANYGYT
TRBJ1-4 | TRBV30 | AWSVGGISTNEKLF
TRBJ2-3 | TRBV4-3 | ASSQVLSFGTDTQY
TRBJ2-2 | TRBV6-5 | ASSYSTGNTGELF
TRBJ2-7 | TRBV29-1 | SVGLAGSAYEQY
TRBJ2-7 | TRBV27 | ASSQNRWSYEQY
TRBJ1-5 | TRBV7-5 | ARSFDRGLSNQPQH
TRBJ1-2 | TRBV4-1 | ASSQGGGGWYRDGYT
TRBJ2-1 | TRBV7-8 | ASRSYVRTPESDEQF
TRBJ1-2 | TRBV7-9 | ASSSGQGFSISYT
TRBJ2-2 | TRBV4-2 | ASSQEPAGGPGELF